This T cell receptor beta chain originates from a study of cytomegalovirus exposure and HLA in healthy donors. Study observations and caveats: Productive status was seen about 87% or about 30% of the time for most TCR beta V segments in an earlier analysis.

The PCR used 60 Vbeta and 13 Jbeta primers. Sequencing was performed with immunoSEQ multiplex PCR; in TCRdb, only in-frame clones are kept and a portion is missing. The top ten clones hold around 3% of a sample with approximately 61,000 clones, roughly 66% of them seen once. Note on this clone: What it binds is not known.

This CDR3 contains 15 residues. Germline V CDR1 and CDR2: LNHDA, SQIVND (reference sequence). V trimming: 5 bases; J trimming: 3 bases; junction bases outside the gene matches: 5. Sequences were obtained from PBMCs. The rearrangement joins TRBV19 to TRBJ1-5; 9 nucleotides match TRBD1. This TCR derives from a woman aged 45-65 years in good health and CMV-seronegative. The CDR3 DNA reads TGTGCCAGTAGTCCCGGGACAGGGTCCAATCAGCCCCAGCATTTT. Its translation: CASSPGTGSNQPQHF. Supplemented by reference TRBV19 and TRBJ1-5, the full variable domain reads DGGITQSPKYLFRKEGQNVTLSCEQNLNHDAMYWYRQDPGQGLRLIYYSQIVNDFQKGDIAEGYSVSREKKESFPLTVTSAQKNPTAFYLCASSPGTGSNQPQHFGDGTRLSIL.